This record concerns one T cell receptor beta chain sequence. Profiling of TCR beta VDJ combinations and CDR3 sequences used genomic DNA as template. TCRdb reprocessed the reads with MiXCR, giving one entry per CDR3 protein. The data show some 150,000 distinct CDR3 sequences, 71% seen once. Selection for sequencing was limited to patients who had shown CD8+CD57+ cell expansion by flow cytometry. V was trimmed by 5 bases and J by 4 bases, leaving 17 bases between them. The CDR3 has 16 amino acids. From germline, CDR1 is SEHNR and CDR2 FQNEAQ (reference sequence). These data are taken from a study of CD8+CD57+ T cells in acquired aplastic anemia.

The TCR sequence derives from a human donor with aplastic anemia. The sequenced sample consisted of sorted CD4+, CD8+, or CD8+CD57+ T cells (not recorded which) from PBMCs. J is TRBJ2-2 and V is TRBV7-9, with D perhaps TRBD1 (5 bases). The CDR3 region is CASSPKGWLGTGELFF. CDR3 coding DNA: TGTGCCAGCAGCCCCAAGGGGTGGCTTGGCACCGGGGAGCTGTTTTTT.